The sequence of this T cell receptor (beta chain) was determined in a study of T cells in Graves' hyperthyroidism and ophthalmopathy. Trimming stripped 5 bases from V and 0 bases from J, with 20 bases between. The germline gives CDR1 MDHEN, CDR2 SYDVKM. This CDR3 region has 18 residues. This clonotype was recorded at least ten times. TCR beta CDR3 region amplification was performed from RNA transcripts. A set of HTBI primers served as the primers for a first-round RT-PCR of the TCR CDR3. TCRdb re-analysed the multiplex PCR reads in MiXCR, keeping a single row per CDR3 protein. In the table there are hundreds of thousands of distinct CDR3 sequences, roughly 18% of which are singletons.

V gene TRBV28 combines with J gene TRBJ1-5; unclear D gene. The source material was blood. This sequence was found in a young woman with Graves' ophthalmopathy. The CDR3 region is CASSGSATTRYSNQPQHF. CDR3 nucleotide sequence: TGTGCCAGCAGTGGGTCCGCTACGACCCGCTATAGCAATCAGCCCCAGCATTTT. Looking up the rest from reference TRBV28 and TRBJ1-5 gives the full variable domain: DVKVTQSSRYLVKRTGEKVFLECVQDMDHENMFWYRQDPGLGLRLIYFSYDVKMKEKGDIPEGYSVSREKKERFSLILESASTNQTSMYLCASSGSATTRYSNQPQHFGDGTRLSIL.